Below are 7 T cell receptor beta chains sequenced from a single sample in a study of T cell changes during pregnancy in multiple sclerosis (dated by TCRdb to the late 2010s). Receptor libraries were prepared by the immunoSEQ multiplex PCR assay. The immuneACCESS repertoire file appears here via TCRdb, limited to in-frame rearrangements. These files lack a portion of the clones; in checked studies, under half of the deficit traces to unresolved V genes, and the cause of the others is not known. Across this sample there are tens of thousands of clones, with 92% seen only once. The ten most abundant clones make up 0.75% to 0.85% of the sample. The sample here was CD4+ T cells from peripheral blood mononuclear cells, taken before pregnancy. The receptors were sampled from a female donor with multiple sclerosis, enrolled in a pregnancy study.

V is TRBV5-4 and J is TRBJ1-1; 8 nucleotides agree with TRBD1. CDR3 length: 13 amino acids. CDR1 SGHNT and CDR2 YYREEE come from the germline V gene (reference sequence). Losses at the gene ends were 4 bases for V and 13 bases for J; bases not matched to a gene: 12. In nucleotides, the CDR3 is TGTGCCAGCAGCGACGGGACAGGTCAGGGTGTTTTCTTT. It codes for CASSDGTGQGVFF.

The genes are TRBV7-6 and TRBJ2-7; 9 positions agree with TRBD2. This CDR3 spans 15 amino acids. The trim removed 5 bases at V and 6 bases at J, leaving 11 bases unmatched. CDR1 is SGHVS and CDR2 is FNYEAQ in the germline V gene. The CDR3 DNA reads TGTGCCAGCAGCAAAGGTAGCGGGAGCGCCCTCGAGCAGTACTTC. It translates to CASSKGSGSALEQYF.

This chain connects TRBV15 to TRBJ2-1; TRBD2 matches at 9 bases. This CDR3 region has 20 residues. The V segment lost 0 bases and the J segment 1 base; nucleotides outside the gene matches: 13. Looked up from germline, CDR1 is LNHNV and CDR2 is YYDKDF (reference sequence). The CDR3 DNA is TGTGCCACCAGCAGAGACCGTAGGGCGGGAGGGTTAGGGTCCTACAATGAGCAGTTCTTC. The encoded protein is CATSRDRRAGGLGSYNEQFF.

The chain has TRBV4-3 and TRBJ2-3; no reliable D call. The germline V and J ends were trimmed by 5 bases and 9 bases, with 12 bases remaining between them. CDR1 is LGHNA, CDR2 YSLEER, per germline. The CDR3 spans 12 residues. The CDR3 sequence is CASSTLGTTQYF. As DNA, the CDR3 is TGCGCCAGCAGCACACTGGGCACCACGCAGTATTTT.

The chain's CDR3 is CASSLGDKRGEKLFF. The CDR3 DNA follows: TGTGCCAGCAGCTTAGGGGACAAAAGGGGGGAAAAACTGTTTTTT. This chain uses TRBV13 with TRBJ1-4; possibly TRBD1 for D (6 bases). Germline V gene data show CDR1 as PRHDT and CDR2 as FYEKMQ (reference sequence). Deletions cut 0 bases from V and 8 bases from J, with 13 bases between. The CDR3 covers 15 residues.

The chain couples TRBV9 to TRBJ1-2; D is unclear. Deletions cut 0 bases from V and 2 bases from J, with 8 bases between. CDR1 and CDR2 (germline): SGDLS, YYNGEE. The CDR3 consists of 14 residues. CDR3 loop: CASSVGEGNYGYTF. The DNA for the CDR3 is TGTGCCAGCAGCGTAGGGGAGGGAAACTATGGCTACACCTTC.

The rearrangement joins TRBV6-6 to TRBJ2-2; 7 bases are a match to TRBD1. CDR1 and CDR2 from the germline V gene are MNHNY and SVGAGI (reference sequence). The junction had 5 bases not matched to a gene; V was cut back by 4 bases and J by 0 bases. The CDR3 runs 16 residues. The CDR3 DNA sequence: TGTGCCAGCAGTTTCGGGACAGCTACGAACACCGGGGAGCTGTTTTTT. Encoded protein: CASSFGTATNTGELFF.